A single T cell receptor beta chain is shown here with its context. Its specificity is not known. The sample is drawn from a study of shared clonotypes between healthy human individuals. Study-level results: It was the non-shared clonotypes that had lower generation probabilities than clonotypes shared by all four donors. Sequencing depth was expected to influence donor clonotype sharing.

Sequencing was performed with immunoSEQ multiplex PCR; in TCRdb, only in-frame clones are kept and a portion is missing. Altogether approximately 1,000,000 clones are present, about four fifths being singletons, with the ten largest covering approximately 0.5%. Trimming took 6 bases from V and 3 from J; bases not matched to a gene: 8. In germline, CDR1 is ENHRY, CDR2 SYGVKD. The CDR3 runs 17 residues. Input material: memory CD4+ T cells from PBMCs. Subset noted: CD45RA-negative fraction. This TCR derives from a man aged 18 to 29 in good health. Some clones in this sample may be carry-over from other donors' samples. V gene TRBV10-3 combines with J gene TRBJ2-2, with 12 bases that match TRBD1. The CDR3 DNA reads as TGTGCCATCAGAACTGGGACAGGGGGCGTCTACACCGGGGAGCTGTTTTTT. This sequence encodes CAIRTGTGGVYTGELFF.